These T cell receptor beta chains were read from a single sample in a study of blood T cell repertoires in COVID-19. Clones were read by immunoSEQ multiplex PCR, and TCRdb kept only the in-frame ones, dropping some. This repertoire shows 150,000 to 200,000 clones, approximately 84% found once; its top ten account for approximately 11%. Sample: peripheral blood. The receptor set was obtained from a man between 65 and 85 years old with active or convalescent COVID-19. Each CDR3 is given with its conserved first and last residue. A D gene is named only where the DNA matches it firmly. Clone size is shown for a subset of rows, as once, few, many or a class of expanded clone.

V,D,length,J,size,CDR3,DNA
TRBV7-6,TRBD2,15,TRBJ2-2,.,CASRGTSANTGELFF,TGTGCCAGCAGGGGGACTAGCGCGAACACCGGGGAGCTGTTTTTT
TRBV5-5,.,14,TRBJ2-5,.,CASSLAVGVETQYF,TGTGCCAGCAGCTTGGCCGTCGGGGTGGAGACCCAGTACTTC
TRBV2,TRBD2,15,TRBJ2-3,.,CASSRSGDSIDTQYF,TGTGCCAGCAGTCGTAGCGGGGACTCTATAGATACGCAGTATTTT
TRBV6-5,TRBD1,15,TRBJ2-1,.,CASIFGTGSYNEQFF,TGTGCCAGCATCTTTGGGACAGGGAGTTACAATGAGCAGTTCTTC
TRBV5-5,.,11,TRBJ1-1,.,CASSFSSEAFF,TGTGCCAGCAGCTTCTCGAGTGAAGCTTTCTTT
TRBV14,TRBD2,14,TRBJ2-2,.,CASSSGRRTGELFF,TGTGCCAGCTCTAGCGGGAGACGCACCGGGGAGCTGTTTTTT
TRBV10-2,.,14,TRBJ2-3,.,CASRKQGATDTQYF,TGCGCCAGCAGGAAACAGGGTGCCACAGATACGCAGTATTTT
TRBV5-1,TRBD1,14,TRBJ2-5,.,CASKQGQGYETQYF,TGCGCCAGCAAGCAGGGACAGGGGTATGAGACCCAGTACTTC
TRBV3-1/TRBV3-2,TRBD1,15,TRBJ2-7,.,CASSQQDRNSYEQYF,TGTGCCAGCAGCCAACAGGACAGGAACTCCTACGAGCAGTACTTC
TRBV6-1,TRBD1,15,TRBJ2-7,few,CASSERWDRSYEQYF,TGTGCCAGCAGTGAACGATGGGACAGGTCCTACGAGCAGTACTTC
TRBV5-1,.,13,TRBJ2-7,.,CASSFSGSYEQYF,TGCGCCAGCAGCTTTTCAGGGTCCTACGAGCAGTACTTC
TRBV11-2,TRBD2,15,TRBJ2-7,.,CASSSAGAGVREQYF,TGTGCCAGCAGCTCAGCGGGAGCGGGAGTAAGGGAGCAGTACTTC
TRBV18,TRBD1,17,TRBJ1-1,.,CASSPRGQGRWNTEAFF,TGTGCCAGCTCACCACGAGGACAGGGTCGGTGGAACACTGAAGCTTTCTTT
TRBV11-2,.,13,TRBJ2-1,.,CASSFEGSREQFF,TGTGCCAGCAGCTTCGAGGGTTCAAGGGAGCAGTTCTTC
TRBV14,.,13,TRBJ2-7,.,CASSQAFRWEQYF,TGTGCCAGCAGCCAAGCGTTTCGGTGGGAGCAGTACTTC